This TCR beta chain was sequenced during a study of T cell repertoires in cytomegalovirus infection. Study context: Public signatures in TCR beta pointed to CMV infection and matching HLA type.

A single record per CDR3 protein comes from TCRdb applying MiXCR to the reads. The sample holds under 350,000 distinct CDR3 sequences; 22% are singletons and the top ten take roughly 19%. Overall study findings and caveats: Carriers of CMV and the relevant HLA type were discriminated by public TCR beta frequency. In two of eight donors, the top clonotype was HLA-C-restricted CMV-specific.

V was shortened by 2 bases and J by 3 bases, with 6 bases between the two germline ends. Germline values: CDR1 SGHNT, CDR2 YYREEE (reference sequence). The CDR3 totals 12 residues. Note on this clonotype: The antigen remains undetermined.

This receptor was taken from a human donor in good health (CMV status not recorded). Some clones in this sample may be carry-over from other donors' samples. The material sequenced was cultured PBMCs, taken from culture after CMV antigen stimulation. This chain joins TRBV5-4 and TRBJ2-7, with D unresolved. This CDR3 is CASSFIGYEQYF. For the CDR3, the DNA is TGTGCCAGCAGCTTTATAGGCTACGAGCAGTACTTC.